This T cell receptor (beta chain) was identified during a study of blood T cell repertoires in COVID-19. Study-level background: The United States, Italy and Spain supplied acute and convalescent COVID-19 samples. PBMCs, B-cell-depleted T cells, or T cells provided the cDNA or gDNA that made up the material.

V lost 2 bases and J 5 bases, leaving 16 bases between the germline ends. Looked up from germline, CDR1 is SGHDT and CDR2 is YYEEEE. CDR3 length: 16 amino acids. The authors' processing: Amplification from reference gene primers served as the basis for estimated nucleated cell counts. The protocol was immunoSEQ multiplex PCR, while the TCRdb copy is restricted to in-frame clones and leaves out a portion. V and J calls and clone size are those listed in that table; D and trimming were worked out from the DNA. In the table there are approximately 110,000 clones, around 83% of which are singletons. The origin of this receptor is a man aged 65 to 79 with acute or convalescent COVID-19. This chain joins TRBV5-6 and TRBJ1-4; D is undetermined. Sequenced: peripheral blood. CDR3 coding DNA: TGTGCCAGCAGCTTCCTGGGAGGCGCACAAAATGAAAAACTGTTTTTT. The encoded protein is CASSFLGGAQNEKLFF.